This T cell receptor (beta chain) was profiled in a study of PD-L1 blockade in urothelial cancer (dated by TCRdb to 2015 to 2018). About the investigation overall: All patients started therapy around 2014 and received atezolizumab 1,200 mg intravenously every 3 weeks. Twenty-five of 29 patients were males with bladder-origin urothelial cancer, and about 60% of the 29 reported a prior smoking history. An ECOG performance status of 0 or 1 was recorded for the patients, and 0 to 3 prior chemotherapy regimens had been received by the patients. Blood samples were analyzed 3 weeks after the start of treatment (second dose) and 6 weeks after the start of treatment. A median of 141,255 T cells and 80,000 to 95,000 unique TCRs was obtained from blood samples, and a median clonality of approximately 0.08 was observed. The study was an exploratory multi-omic analysis of somatic, immune and clinical correlates of response to PD-L1 blockade with atezolizumab in urothelial cancer. Pretreatment tumor samples, along with matched peripheral blood serially collected before and after atezolizumab treatment, were subjected to TCR sequencing. Durable clinical benefit was defined as progression-free survival longer than 6 months, and TCR features were also tested against progression-free and overall survival. Whole exome sequencing and RNA sequencing of pretreatment tumors were performed alongside TCR sequencing in the same patients. Under ten patients achieved durable clinical benefit and fewer than 25 did not. Just over 28 patients had pretreatment blood TCR-seq, about 25 had at least one posttreatment blood collection, and about 25 had tumor TCR-seq. Study-level results and caveats: Improved progression-free and overall survival was associated with having pretreatment peripheral blood TCR clonality below the median. Patients with durable benefit showed greater expansion of tumor-associated TCR clones in peripheral blood 3 weeks after starting treatment (n ≈ 21, p = 0.022). Small sample size (n of about 30) and many exploratory analyses mean the results are intended to be hypothesis-generating.

This clone came up once. Its specific antigen is unknown. Base qualities are not provided; no much larger clone lies one nucleotide away. In light of the paper, this sample's time point label describes: pretreatment peripheral blood. A total of 25 to 30 patients with locally advanced or metastatic urothelial carcinoma, treated at Memorial Sloan Kettering on a trial protocol, made up the cohort. Peripheral blood mononuclear cells were collected pretreatment and during treatment, with between 1 and 8 total time points per patient. The Qiagen DNeasy Blood extraction kit was used to purify genomic DNA from total PBMCs and tumor samples. PBMCs were collected pretreatment and during treatment, and were isolated and stored as previously described. The CDR3 contains 13 residues, cysteine and phenylalanine counted. Only the CDR3 region is kept as DNA, spanning 39 bases read in frame from base 1. V gives up 1 base and J gives up 1 base, and the segment between their germline ends measures 4 bases. CDR1 and CDR2, looked up from the germline V gene (reference sequence), are LNHDA and SQIVND.

Synthetic TCR analog templates were spiked into each PCR to estimate absolute template abundance from read counts. TCRbeta CDR3 regions were amplified from genomic DNA with bias-controlled V and J gene primers using the immunoSEQ assay. Rearranged TCRbeta segments were sequenced at approximately 20X coverage. The authors' analysis ran thus. Clustering was used to correct sequencing errors, and CDR3s were annotated against IMGT to assign V, D and J genes. Downstream analyses used only productive TCRbeta rearrangements, leaving out any out-of-frame or stop-codon sequences. Clonality was computed as one minus Shannon entropy normalized by the log of the number of unique productive sequences. Clones differing between time points or between blood and tumor were identified by Fisher's exact test with Benjamini-Hochberg correction at adjusted p below 0.01. TCRdb mirrors the immuneACCESS table, restricted to in-frame sequences. Some clones are absent from its copies; in checked studies, under half trace to an unresolved V gene, and the reason for the others is unknown. V and J calls plus clone size are reproduced from that table; the DNA served to infer D and trimming. This sample has 55,000 to 80,000 clones in its table, and 81% of those were observed once. The ten largest account for 3.2% of the sample.

The input for sequencing was PBMCs, taken around atezolizumab (anti-PD-L1) treatment. The source of this sequence is a man between 65 and 80 years old with urothelial cancer. This chain joins TRBV19 to TRBJ1-1; the D gene remains uncertain. The DNA reads TGTGCCAGTAGTATAGGGCCGAACACTGAAGCTTTCTTT. Translation gives CASSIGPNTEAFF.